The clone carrying this T cell receptor (beta chain) was seen at least ten times. The sequenced template was RNA, covering the TCR beta CDR3 region. The first-round RT-PCR employed HTBI primers together with the Qiagen OneStep RT-PCR kit. A multiplex PCR was then performed as the second round. One entry per CDR3 protein, called by TCRdb with MiXCR from the multiplex PCR reads. The sample lists over a million distinct CDR3 sequences; about two fifths were seen once. The data derive from a study of Graves' ophthalmopathy and Graves' hyperthyroidism. The germline CDR1 and CDR2 sequences are LNHDA and SQIVND (reference sequence). With 5 bases removed from V and 4 bases from J, the gap between germline ends came to 17 bases. The CDR3 runs to 15 residues. Diagnosis used clinical symptoms, serum thyroxine, TRAb, thyroid ultrasound and orbital computed tomography.

The chain has TRBV19 and TRBJ1-1; possible D gene TRBD1, 5 bases. This TCR was recovered from an adult man with Graves' hyperthyroidism. Sequenced sample: peripheral blood or thyroid tissue (not recorded which). In DNA form, the CDR3 reads TGTGCCAGTAGTGGGCAGGGCACTACCCTCACTGAAGCTTTCTTT. The encoded protein is CASSGQGTTLTEAFF.